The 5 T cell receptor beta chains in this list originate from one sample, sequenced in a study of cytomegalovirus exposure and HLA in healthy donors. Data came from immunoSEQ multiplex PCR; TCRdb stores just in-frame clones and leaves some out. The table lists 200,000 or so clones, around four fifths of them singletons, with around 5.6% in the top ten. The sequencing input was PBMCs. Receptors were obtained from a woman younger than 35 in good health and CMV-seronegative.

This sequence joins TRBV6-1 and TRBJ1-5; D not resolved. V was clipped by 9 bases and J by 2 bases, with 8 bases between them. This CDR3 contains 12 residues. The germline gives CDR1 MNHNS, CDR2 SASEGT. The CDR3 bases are TGTGCCAGTGTAAGAGGCAATCAGCCCCAGCATTTT. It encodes CASVRGNQPQHF.

CDR3 in amino acids: CASSGGTSGTPSTDTQYF. CDR3 bases: TGTGCCAGTAGTGGGGGGACTAGCGGAACCCCTAGCACAGATACGCAGTATTTT. The chain recombines TRBV19 with TRBJ2-3; 11 nucleotides line up with TRBD2. The germline CDR1 and CDR2 sequences are LNHDA and SQIVND (reference sequence). The CDR3 consists of 18 residues. The junction had 10 bases not matched to a gene; V was cut back by 5 bases and J by 0 bases.

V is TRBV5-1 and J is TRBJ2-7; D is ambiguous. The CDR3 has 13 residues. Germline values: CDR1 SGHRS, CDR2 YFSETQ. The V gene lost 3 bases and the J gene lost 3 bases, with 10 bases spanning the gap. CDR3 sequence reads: CASSSDGYYEQYF. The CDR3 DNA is TGCGCCAGCAGCTCCGACGGGTACTACGAGCAGTACTTC.

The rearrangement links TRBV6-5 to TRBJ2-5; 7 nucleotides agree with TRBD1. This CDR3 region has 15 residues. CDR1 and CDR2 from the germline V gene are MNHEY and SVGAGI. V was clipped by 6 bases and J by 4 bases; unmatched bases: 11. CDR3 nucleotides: TGTGCCAGCAGCTCCGGACAAAACAGGGGAGAGACCCAGTACTTC. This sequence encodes CASSSGQNRGETQYF.

This CDR3 is CASTTTQVSGNTIYF. CDR3 in DNA: TGTGCCAGCACCACGACCCAGGTCTCTGGAAACACCATATATTTT. This chain uses TRBV6-6 with TRBJ1-3; D unclear. Trimming pared 7 bases from V and 0 bases from J, leaving 13 bases between. This CDR3 spans 15 amino acids. Germline assignment: CDR1 MNHNY and CDR2 SVGAGI (reference sequence).